The rows below give T cell receptor beta chains drawn from one sample of a study of blood T cell repertoires in COVID-19. Profiled with immunoSEQ multiplex PCR; TCRdb holds only in-frame clones, not every one. The sample consists of a few hundred thousand clones, 87% of them appearing once. What was sequenced was peripheral blood. All receptors come from a man aged 18 to 30 with active or convalescent COVID-19. Both conserved end residues are part of each CDR3. A D gene is named only where the DNA matches it firmly. Expanded clones get a size class; other rows say once, few or many, or leave the size out.

clone size: .
D gene: .
V gene: TRBV11-3
J gene: TRBJ2-1
CDR3 DNA: TGTGCCAGCAGCCGTACGGGGAATGAGCAGTTCTTC
CDR3 protein: CASSRTGNEQFF

clone size: .
D gene: TRBD2
V gene: TRBV4-1
J gene: TRBJ2-3
CDR3 DNA: TGCGCCAGCAGCCAACTAGGACTAGCGGGAGGGCCGCGAGGCACAGATACGCAGTATTTT
CDR3 protein: CASSQLGLAGGPRGTDTQYF

clone size: .
D gene: .
V gene: TRBV28
J gene: TRBJ1-4
CDR3 DNA: TGTGCCAGCAGGGGCGAGAATAATGAAAAACTGTTTTTT
CDR3 protein: CASRGENNEKLFF

clone size: .
D gene: .
V gene: TRBV3-1/TRBV3-2
J gene: TRBJ2-7
CDR3 DNA: TGTGCCAGCAGCCACGGGGGAGGACTGCTCGACGAGCAGTACTTC
CDR3 protein: CASSHGGGLLDEQYF

clone size: .
D gene: .
V gene: TRBV4-3
J gene: TRBJ2-3
CDR3 DNA: TGCGCCAGCAGCCAAAACGTACAGTATACTAGCACAGATACGCAGTATTTT
CDR3 protein: CASSQNVQYTSTDTQYF

clone size: .
D gene: .
V gene: TRBV29-1
J gene: TRBJ1-2
CDR3 DNA: TGCAGCGTTTATACAGGTCACCGGGGGTTTAACTATGGCTACACCTTC
CDR3 protein: CSVYTGHRGFNYGYTF

clone size: .
D gene: TRBD2
V gene: TRBV6-2/TRBV6-3
J gene: TRBJ2-1
CDR3 DNA: TGTGCCAGCAGTTTCAGCGGGGAGTCCTACAATGAGCAGTTCTTC
CDR3 protein: CASSFSGESYNEQFF

clone size: .
D gene: TRBD1
V gene: TRBV5-4
J gene: TRBJ2-2
CDR3 DNA: TGTGCCAGCAGCCTTACAGGGGGCGTTACCGGGGAGCTGTTTTTT
CDR3 protein: CASSLTGGVTGELFF

clone size: .
D gene: TRBD2
V gene: TRBV7-2
J gene: TRBJ2-1
CDR3 DNA: TGTGCCAGCAGCAGAAGCGGGACTACCTACAATGAGCAGTTCTTC
CDR3 protein: CASSRSGTTYNEQFF

clone size: .
D gene: .
V gene: TRBV7-2
J gene: TRBJ1-1
CDR3 DNA: TGTGCCAGCAGCTTAGAACGGCAGGGCGCAGCTTTCTTT
CDR3 protein: CASSLERQGAAFF

clone size: .
D gene: TRBD1
V gene: TRBV28
J gene: TRBJ2-7
CDR3 DNA: TGTGCCAGCAGTCAACAGGGGGCTAGGTACGAGCAGTACTTC
CDR3 protein: CASSQQGARYEQYF

clone size: .
D gene: .
V gene: TRBV7-9
J gene: TRBJ1-3
CDR3 DNA: TGTGCCAGCAGCTTAGCCCTAGCGCGGGGAAACACCATATATTTT
CDR3 protein: CASSLALARGNTIYF

clone size: .
D gene: TRBD1
V gene: TRBV20-1
J gene: TRBJ1-6
CDR3 DNA: TGCAGTGCTAGTGCGGGACAGGGTCGCCCCCTCCACTTT
CDR3 protein: CSASAGQGRPLHF

clone size: .
D gene: .
V gene: TRBV24-1
J gene: TRBJ2-2
CDR3 DNA: TGTGCCACCAGCCCGGGAGCCGATGGGAGCGGGGAGCTGTTTTTT
CDR3 protein: CATSPGADGSGELFF

clone size: .
D gene: TRBD1
V gene: TRBV27
J gene: TRBJ1-2
CDR3 DNA: TGTGCCAGCAGCATTGGACAGGCTTATGGCTACACCTTC
CDR3 protein: CASSIGQAYGYTF

clone size: .
D gene: .
V gene: TRBV7-8
J gene: TRBJ2-2
CDR3 DNA: TGTGCCAGCAGCTCGGACGGTGGTAGCGTCGGGGAGCTGTTTTTT
CDR3 protein: CASSSDGGSVGELFF

clone size: once
D gene: .
V gene: TRBV12-3/TRBV12-4
J gene: TRBJ1-1
CDR3 DNA: TGTGCCAGCAGTCCGACCGGGTTTGAAGCTTTCTTT
CDR3 protein: CASSPTGFEAFF

clone size: .
D gene: TRBD2
V gene: TRBV7-2
J gene: TRBJ2-1
CDR3 DNA: TGTGCCAGCAGCTTAGGACTAGCGGGAGGGTTGAGAAATGAGCAGTTCTTC
CDR3 protein: CASSLGLAGGLRNEQFF

clone size: once
D gene: TRBD1
V gene: TRBV28
J gene: TRBJ1-2
CDR3 DNA: TGTGCCAGCCGCCGGGGACAGGCCTATGGCTACACCTTC
CDR3 protein: CASRRGQAYGYTF

clone size: once
D gene: .
V gene: TRBV29-1
J gene: TRBJ2-3
CDR3 DNA: TGCAGCGTCCTAGGGGCTAGAGTCTTCACAGATACGCAGTATTTT
CDR3 protein: CSVLGARVFTDTQYF